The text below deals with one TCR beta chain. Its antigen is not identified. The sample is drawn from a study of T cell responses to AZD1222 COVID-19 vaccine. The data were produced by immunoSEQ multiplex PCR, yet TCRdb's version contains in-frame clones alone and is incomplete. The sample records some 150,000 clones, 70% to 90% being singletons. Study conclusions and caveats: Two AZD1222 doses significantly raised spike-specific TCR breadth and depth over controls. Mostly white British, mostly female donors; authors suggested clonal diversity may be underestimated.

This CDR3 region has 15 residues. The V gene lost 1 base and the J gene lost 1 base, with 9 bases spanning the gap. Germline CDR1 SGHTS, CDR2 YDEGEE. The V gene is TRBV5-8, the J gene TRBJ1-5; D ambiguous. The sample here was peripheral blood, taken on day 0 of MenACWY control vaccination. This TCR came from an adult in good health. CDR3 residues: CASSLRMLSNQPQHF. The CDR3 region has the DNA TGTGCCAGCAGCTTGCGAATGTTGAGCAATCAGCCCCAGCATTTT.